This entry features one T cell receptor (beta chain) sequence. What it binds is unknown. This specimen belongs to a study of radiotherapy plus CTLA-4 blockade in lung cancer. Study summary: For 18% of patients, objective responses occurred, and around 31% had disease control.

Study observations and caveats: Reports identified early blood T cell clone dynamics, with interferon-beta, as the best response predictor. Following radiotherapy plus ipilimumab, tumor-derived TCR clones expanded in the blood.

Sequencing used immunoSEQ multiplex PCR; TCRdb keeps in-frame clones, though not all of them. The table has about 80,000 clones, about 80% seen once. Trimming took off 0 bases at V and 2 bases at J, with 8 bases between the two ends. CDR1 and CDR2 from the germline V gene are SGHRS and YFSETQ. This CDR3 region has 14 residues. The sequence came from a human donor with non-small cell lung cancer who had stable disease on radiotherapy plus ipilimumab. V usage is TRBV5-1 and J usage is TRBJ2-5, with D uncertain. This material consisted of peripheral blood, taken from a patient treated with radiotherapy plus ipilimumab. CDR3 bases: TGCGCCAGCAGCTTGGGAGGTAGTCAAGAGACCCAGTACTTC. Translated: CASSLGGSQETQYF.